This T cell receptor (beta chain) stems from a study of blood T cell repertoires in COVID-19. Study overall: Sites in the United States, Italy and Spain provided acute and convalescent COVID-19 samples. PBMCs, B-cell-depleted T cells, or T cells were the source of the cDNA or gDNA that made up the material.

Germline CDR1 reads LNHDA; CDR2 reads SQIVND (reference sequence). The CDR3 runs 15 residues. The V and J ends lost 3 bases and 2 bases, in that order; junction bases with no gene match: 4. Per the authors' pipeline: Estimation of nucleated cell counts relied on the amplification of reference gene primers. The table came from immunoSEQ multiplex PCR; TCRdb's copy has only in-frame clones and leaves some out. V, J and clone size derive from that table, while D and trimming were established from the DNA sequence. The table records about 98,000 clones, 86% of them present only once. The chain uses TRBV19 and TRBJ1-5; 7 bases map to TRBD1. Sequencing input: peripheral blood. This clonotype was obtained from a man aged 50-60 years with acute or convalescent COVID-19. CDR3: CASSIYTGGNQPQHF. CDR3 nucleotide sequence: TGTGCCAGTAGTATCTATACAGGGGGCAATCAGCCCCAGCATTTT.